This T cell receptor beta chain emerged from a study of Ad26.COV2.S vaccination and SARS-CoV-2 variants (dated by TCRdb to the early 2020s). About the full investigation: Vaccine-arm donors came from COV1001, a multicentre, randomized, double-blind, placebo-controlled phase I-IIa trial of Ad26.COV2.S in healthy adults. Ad26.COV2.S was given intramuscularly at 5x10^10 or 1x10^11 viral particles, as a single shot or as two shots 56 days apart. TCRbeta repertoire sequencing was used to assess the specificity and breadth of SARS-CoV-2-reactive T cell receptors after Ad26.COV2.S vaccination. A total of about 30 samples were included in the TCR-sequenced set, comprising 19 Ad26.COV2.S vaccine recipients, 5 placebo recipients and 8 SARS-CoV-2 convalescent individuals. Participants in the trial were split at random into five groups of five each, receiving low-dose or high-dose Ad26.COV2.S once or twice, or else placebo on both occasions. Investigators remained blinded to trial group allocation during experiments and outcome assessment. Study-level results and caveats: The authors noted that the TCR breadth and depth analyses may have underestimated total T cell responses. Substantial breadth of spike-specific CD8+ and CD4+ T cell responses was reported after vaccination. Spike-specific TCR breadth was higher in Ad26.COV2.S recipients than in placebo recipients (P = 0.0014). Comparing responses between vaccine doses or regimens was not something the study was powered to do. Comparable non-spike TCR breadth was observed between vaccine and placebo recipients, consistent with only spike being contained in the vaccine.

Remarks on this clone: There is no known antigen for this receptor. No base quality values were provided; no much bigger clone lies one nucleotide off.

TCRbeta CDR3 regions were sequenced with the immunoSEQ Assay. After extraction, genomic DNA underwent amplification by bias-controlled multiplex PCR, followed by high-throughput sequencing. Per the authors' processing: To quantify the absolute abundance of each unique TCRbeta CDR3 region, sequences were collapsed and filtered. T cell fraction was estimated by normalizing TCRbeta template counts to usable DNA, with usable DNA measured through amplification of reference genes found in all nucleated cells. Repertoire TCRs were annotated as SARS-CoV-2-specific when V gene, CDR3 amino acid sequence and J gene were exactly matched to a known reactive TCR set. MIRA supplied the reference SARS-CoV-2 TCR set, which was filtered for enrichment in COVID-19-positive ImmuneCODE repertoires so that public or cross-reactive TCRs were removed. Based on the MIRA antigens, annotated TCRs were further analysed at the level of specific ORF or position within ORF. Depth was the summed frequency of annotated unique rearrangements, while breadth was defined as annotated unique rearrangements over total unique productive rearrangements. Group comparisons of TCR breadth used two-sided Wilcoxon rank-sum tests. TCRdb retrieved this table from immuneACCESS and kept in-frame rearrangements only. Not all clones are present; in checked studies, unresolved V genes account for under half, and no reason is known for the remainder. V and J calls and clone size are as listed in that table; D and trimming were resolved from the DNA. The sample data list approximately 350,000 clones, and about four fifths of these were observed just once. About 7.1% of the sample belongs to the ten largest clones.

The treatment or condition label on this specimen signifies: around 19 received Ad26.COV2.S at low or high dose, single or two shots; about 5 received placebo; per-sample allocation not given. For vaccine and placebo recipients, repertoires were sequenced using samples collected on day 63 after the first injection. Cohort 1b enrolled about 25 adults aged 18-55 years at a single site in Boston, USA, between 29 July and 7 August 2020. As a vaccine, Ad26.COV2.S was a replication-incompetent adenovirus type 26 vector that expressed a prefusion-stabilized SARS-CoV-2 spike protein derived from the original Wuhan strain. This specimen consisted of peripheral blood, obtained in a trial of Ad26.COV2.S vaccine versus placebo. The TCR was taken from a person aged 18-65 years who received the Ad26.COV2.S COVID-19 vaccine or a placebo.

The bases are TGTGCCAGCAGCCCCTACAGGGTTCGTAACACCGGGGAGCTGTTTTTT. Its amino acids are CASSPYRVRNTGELFF. This sequence uses TRBV3-1 (or the pseudogene TRBV3-2) and TRBJ2-2; possibly the D gene is TRBD1, per 6 matching bases. V and J lose 4 bases and 2 bases, and a span of 14 bases separates them. CDR1 and CDR2, per the germline V gene (reference sequence), are LGHDT and YNNKEL. The CDR3, cysteine through phenylalanine, is 16 amino acids long. Here the CDR3 DNA is all that survives: 48 bases in frame from base 1.